The rows below give T cell receptor beta chains drawn from one sample of a study of cytomegalovirus exposure and HLA in healthy donors. TCRdb's table, derived via immunoSEQ multiplex PCR, lists solely in-frame clones and lacks some. The sample carries about 160,000 clones, about 80% recorded once. Sequencing used PBMCs. These receptor sequences come from a man in his late teens or twenties in good health and CMV-seropositive. The CDR3 runs from the conserved cysteine through the conserved F or W. The D gene is left open where the match is weak. A row's size may be missing; if present it is once, few, many or a size class.

CDR3 DNA: TGTGCCAGCAGCCGGACTAGCGGGAGTCGAGAGCAGTTCTTC
CDR3 protein: CASSRTSGSREQFF
V gene: TRBV9
D gene: TRBD2
clone size: -
J gene: TRBJ2-1

CDR3 DNA: TGTGCCAGCAGTGTCCCTCAGGGTAGGAATGAAAAACTGTTTTTT
CDR3 protein: CASSVPQGRNEKLFF
V gene: TRBV25-1
D gene: -
clone size: -
J gene: TRBJ1-4

CDR3 DNA: TGTGCCTGGAACAGGGCAAAAAACAATGAGCAGTTCTTC
CDR3 protein: CAWNRAKNNEQFF
V gene: TRBV30
D gene: -
clone size: once
J gene: TRBJ2-1

CDR3 DNA: TGTGCCAGCAGCGTTGAGACAGGGGTTTTATCACCCCTCCACTTT
CDR3 protein: CASSVETGVLSPLHF
V gene: TRBV9
D gene: TRBD1
clone size: -
J gene: TRBJ1-6

CDR3 DNA: TGCGCCAGCAGCCCGGGAGGGGGGCGGAACACTGAAGCTTTCTTT
CDR3 protein: CASSPGGGRNTEAFF
V gene: TRBV5-1
D gene: -
clone size: -
J gene: TRBJ1-1

CDR3 DNA: TGCGCCAGCAGCCAAGATCCCCCGGTTGGGACAGACCCCTCTAGCACAGATACGCAGTATTTT
CDR3 protein: CASSQDPPVGTDPSSTDTQYF
V gene: TRBV4-1
D gene: TRBD1
clone size: -
J gene: TRBJ2-3

CDR3 DNA: TGTGCCAGCAACCGGGACAGGGGTGTAGATACGCAGTATTTT
CDR3 protein: CASNRDRGVDTQYF
V gene: TRBV2
D gene: TRBD1
clone size: -
J gene: TRBJ2-3

CDR3 DNA: TGTGCCTGTAACAGGGGTACAAACACTGAAGCTTTCTTT
CDR3 protein: CACNRGTNTEAFF
V gene: TRBV30
D gene: TRBD1
clone size: -
J gene: TRBJ1-1

CDR3 DNA: TGTGCCACCAGCAGAGAGCCGGGTGACTATGGCTACACCTTC
CDR3 protein: CATSREPGDYGYTF
V gene: TRBV15
D gene: -
clone size: -
J gene: TRBJ1-2

CDR3 DNA: TGTGCCAGCAGCGGGCCCAACAGGGGGCCTCATGGCTACACCTTC
CDR3 protein: CASSGPNRGPHGYTF
V gene: TRBV9
D gene: TRBD1
clone size: -
J gene: TRBJ1-2

CDR3 DNA: TGTGCCTGGAAGCAGGGAAGGCCTTACGAGCAGTACTTC
CDR3 protein: CAWKQGRPYEQYF
V gene: TRBV30
D gene: -
clone size: few
J gene: TRBJ2-7

CDR3 DNA: TGTGCCACCAGCAGTTTAGATATGAGCTCCTACAATGAGCAGTTCTTC
CDR3 protein: CATSSLDMSSYNEQFF
V gene: TRBV15
D gene: -
clone size: -
J gene: TRBJ2-1

CDR3 DNA: TGTGCCAGCAGCCCCAGACTAGCGGGGAGGAGAGACAATGAGCAGTTCTTC
CDR3 protein: CASSPRLAGRRDNEQFF
V gene: TRBV4-2
D gene: TRBD2
clone size: -
J gene: TRBJ2-1

CDR3 DNA: TGTGCCAGCAGTCCACTAGCGGGAGTCGACGAGCAGTACTTC
CDR3 protein: CASSPLAGVDEQYF
V gene: TRBV27
D gene: TRBD2
clone size: few
J gene: TRBJ2-7

CDR3 DNA: TGCGCCAGCAGCCAAACAGGGTCCGCGGGAGCTAATGAAAAACTGTTTTTT
CDR3 protein: CASSQTGSAGANEKLFF
V gene: TRBV4-3
D gene: -
clone size: -
J gene: TRBJ1-4

CDR3 DNA: TGCGCCAGCAGCTTGGCCAGGGGAGATGAAAAACTGTTTTTT
CDR3 protein: CASSLARGDEKLFF
V gene: TRBV5-1
D gene: -
clone size: -
J gene: TRBJ1-4

CDR3 DNA: TGTGCCAGCAGACGACAGGGGGCGGGTGAGCAGTACTTC
CDR3 protein: CASRRQGAGEQYF
V gene: TRBV27
D gene: TRBD1
clone size: -
J gene: TRBJ2-5

CDR3 DNA: TGTGCCAGCAGCTACTCCGGGACAGGGGTGTGGGAGCAGTACTTC
CDR3 protein: CASSYSGTGVWEQYF
V gene: TRBV7-6
D gene: TRBD1
clone size: few
J gene: TRBJ2-7

CDR3 DNA: TGTGCCAGTAGTATCCCCGGGGCTAGCGGGAGATACCTAGCAGAGACCCAGTACTTC
CDR3 protein: CASSIPGASGRYLAETQYF
V gene: TRBV19
D gene: TRBD2
clone size: -
J gene: TRBJ2-5

CDR3 DNA: TGCAGCGTGGGGCGGGCGGGAGTCGAACGCGAGACCCAGTACTTC
CDR3 protein: CSVGRAGVERETQYF
V gene: TRBV29-1
D gene: TRBD2
clone size: once
J gene: TRBJ2-5

CDR3 DNA: TGTGCCAGCGGGTGGGGGGTGAACACTGAAGCTTTCTTT
CDR3 protein: CASGWGVNTEAFF
V gene: TRBV14
D gene: -
clone size: -
J gene: TRBJ1-1

CDR3 DNA: TGTGCCAGCAGCTTAAGGGACTGGACTAACTATGGCTACACCTTC
CDR3 protein: CASSLRDWTNYGYTF
V gene: TRBV11-2
D gene: -
clone size: -
J gene: TRBJ1-2

CDR3 DNA: TGTGCCACCCAATGGACTAGTAGCACCGGGGAGCTGTTTTTT
CDR3 protein: CATQWTSSTGELFF
V gene: TRBV7-9
D gene: TRBD2
clone size: -
J gene: TRBJ2-2

CDR3 DNA: TGTGCCAGTAATTGGGGGGGTCACCAGCCCCAGCATTTT
CDR3 protein: CASNWGGHQPQHF
V gene: TRBV19
D gene: -
clone size: -
J gene: TRBJ1-5

CDR3 DNA: TGTGCCCGGGCCGGCGGGGGGGGCACAGATACGCAGTATTTT
CDR3 protein: CARAGGGGTDTQYF
V gene: TRBV30
D gene: TRBD2
clone size: -
J gene: TRBJ2-3

CDR3 DNA: TGTGCCAGCAGGGTGGGGCCCTACGAGCAGTACTTC
CDR3 protein: CASRVGPYEQYF
V gene: TRBV2
D gene: -
clone size: -
J gene: TRBJ2-7

CDR3 DNA: TGTGCCAGCAGCGTAGGACAGGGGGATTCACCCCTCCACTTT
CDR3 protein: CASSVGQGDSPLHF
V gene: TRBV7-9
D gene: TRBD1
clone size: -
J gene: TRBJ1-6

CDR3 DNA: TGTGCCGAATCTAAACGGGAGCGCCCGAACACTGAAGCTTTCTTT
CDR3 protein: CAESKRERPNTEAFF
V gene: TRBV7-2
D gene: -
clone size: -
J gene: TRBJ1-1

CDR3 DNA: TGTGCCAGCCGGGTAGGACACGCGAACACCGGGGAGCTGTTTTTT
CDR3 protein: CASRVGHANTGELFF
V gene: TRBV6-5
D gene: -
clone size: -
J gene: TRBJ2-2

CDR3 DNA: TGTGCCAGCAGTTTAGCGGGAGTCGGGAATGAGCAGTTCTTC
CDR3 protein: CASSLAGVGNEQFF
V gene: TRBV27
D gene: TRBD2
clone size: -
J gene: TRBJ2-1

CDR3 DNA: TGCGCCAGCAGCCCCCATCCGACAGGGGGTCGCACAGATACGCAGTATTTT
CDR3 protein: CASSPHPTGGRTDTQYF
V gene: TRBV4-1
D gene: TRBD1
clone size: once
J gene: TRBJ2-3

CDR3 DNA: TGTGCCAGTAGTATATCCCCTGGGACTAGCGGGAACACCGGGGAGCTGTTTTTT
CDR3 protein: CASSISPGTSGNTGELFF
V gene: TRBV19
D gene: TRBD2
clone size: -
J gene: TRBJ2-2

CDR3 DNA: TGTGCCAGCAGAAAGGGACTGATTAATGAAAAACTGTTTTTT
CDR3 protein: CASRKGLINEKLFF
V gene: TRBV6-5
D gene: -
clone size: -
J gene: TRBJ1-4

CDR3 DNA: TGTGCCAGCAGGGCTGGACTAAGCAATCAGCCCCAGCATTTT
CDR3 protein: CASRAGLSNQPQHF
V gene: TRBV5-5
D gene: -
clone size: -
J gene: TRBJ1-5

CDR3 DNA: TGTGCCAGCAGCTCCGTCCGGGGAGGTACTGAAGCTTTCTTT
CDR3 protein: CASSSVRGGTEAFF
V gene: TRBV7-9
D gene: -
clone size: -
J gene: TRBJ1-1

CDR3 DNA: TGTGCCACCGGACAGGGAACAGCATCACCCCTCCACTTT
CDR3 protein: CATGQGTASPLHF
V gene: TRBV19
D gene: TRBD1
clone size: -
J gene: TRBJ1-6

CDR3 DNA: TGCGCCAGCAGCCAGGATCAGACAGGGCCAGGTAATCAGCCCCAGCATTTT
CDR3 protein: CASSQDQTGPGNQPQHF
V gene: TRBV4-1
D gene: TRBD1
clone size: few
J gene: TRBJ1-5

CDR3 DNA: TGTGCCAGCAGCTTAGACCCTCAGGGGGCAGACTATGGCTACACCTTC
CDR3 protein: CASSLDPQGADYGYTF
V gene: TRBV7-2
D gene: TRBD1
clone size: -
J gene: TRBJ1-2

CDR3 DNA: TGTGCCAGCAGCTTAGCAGGGGGGGTGCTTTCTGAAGCTTTCTTT
CDR3 protein: CASSLAGGVLSEAFF
V gene: TRBV7-8
D gene: -
clone size: -
J gene: TRBJ1-1

CDR3 DNA: TGTGCCAGCAGTTGGGGCAGTACCCCAAATGAGCAGTTCTTC
CDR3 protein: CASSWGSTPNEQFF
V gene: TRBV25-1
D gene: -
clone size: -
J gene: TRBJ2-1

CDR3 DNA: TGTGCCAGTAGTCCTCAGGGGGCACCCGAGCCGGCTTTCTTT
CDR3 protein: CASSPQGAPEPAFF
V gene: TRBV19
D gene: TRBD1
clone size: -
J gene: TRBJ1-1

CDR3 DNA: TGTTCCAGCAGCTTAGTGGGACAGCTCTCTGGAAACACCATATATTTT
CDR3 protein: CSSSLVGQLSGNTIYF
V gene: TRBV7-9
D gene: TRBD1
clone size: -
J gene: TRBJ1-3

CDR3 DNA: TGCGCCAGCAGCTTGGAAGGGGGCTCGGACATTCAGTACTTC
CDR3 protein: CASSLEGGSDIQYF
V gene: TRBV5-1
D gene: TRBD1
clone size: -
J gene: TRBJ2-4

CDR3 DNA: TGTGCCAGCAGTGACCCTGGGGGGGCGGCTTTCTTT
CDR3 protein: CASSDPGGAAFF
V gene: TRBV25-1
D gene: -
clone size: -
J gene: TRBJ1-1

CDR3 DNA: TGTGCCAGCAGCTTAGCCGGGTTTGTACAGCCCCAGCATTTT
CDR3 protein: CASSLAGFVQPQHF
V gene: TRBV7-2
D gene: -
clone size: -
J gene: TRBJ1-5

CDR3 DNA: TGCGCCAGCAGCCAAGATATGCGGCGTACAGATACGCAGTATTTT
CDR3 protein: CASSQDMRRTDTQYF
V gene: TRBV4-3
D gene: -
clone size: few
J gene: TRBJ2-3

CDR3 DNA: TGTGCCTGGAGTGTACGGGCTAGCGGGGGGGCCCGAAATAATGAGCAGTTCTTC
CDR3 protein: CAWSVRASGGARNNEQFF
V gene: TRBV30
D gene: TRBD2
clone size: -
J gene: TRBJ2-1

CDR3 DNA: TGTGCCAGCAGCGCCCGGACAGGGATCTCTTACTATGGCTACACCTTC
CDR3 protein: CASSARTGISYYGYTF
V gene: TRBV7-2
D gene: TRBD1
clone size: -
J gene: TRBJ1-2

CDR3 DNA: TGTGCCAGCAGCGCTCGGGACAGTGGAAACACCATATATTTT
CDR3 protein: CASSARDSGNTIYF
V gene: TRBV9
D gene: TRBD1
clone size: -
J gene: TRBJ1-3

CDR3 DNA: TGTGCCAGCAAGGCGGGCACGAACACCGGGGAGCTGTTTTTT
CDR3 protein: CASKAGTNTGELFF
V gene: TRBV2
D gene: -
clone size: -
J gene: TRBJ2-2

CDR3 DNA: TGTGCCAGCAGTTACGGGTTTCAGGACGAGCAGTACTTC
CDR3 protein: CASSYGFQDEQYF
V gene: TRBV6-5
D gene: -
clone size: -
J gene: TRBJ2-7

CDR3 DNA: TGTGCCAGCACCCCGACAGGGACCTATGGCTACACCTTC
CDR3 protein: CASTPTGTYGYTF
V gene: TRBV27
D gene: TRBD1
clone size: -
J gene: TRBJ1-2

CDR3 DNA: TGTGCCAGCAGCGTAGGCGGTAGGCTTAATGAAAAACTGTTTTTT
CDR3 protein: CASSVGGRLNEKLFF
V gene: TRBV9
D gene: -
clone size: -
J gene: TRBJ1-4

CDR3 DNA: TGTGCCTGGAGTGCCGGACAGGGCAATCAGCCCCAGCATTTT
CDR3 protein: CAWSAGQGNQPQHF
V gene: TRBV30
D gene: TRBD1
clone size: -
J gene: TRBJ1-5

CDR3 DNA: TGCGCCAGCAGCTTGGAAGTATCCGGGTCTGGGGCCAACGTCCTGACTTTC
CDR3 protein: CASSLEVSGSGANVLTF
V gene: TRBV5-1
D gene: -
clone size: -
J gene: TRBJ2-6

CDR3 DNA: TGTGCCATCAGTGGGCGGGGAAGAGCTAACTATGGCTACACCTTC
CDR3 protein: CAISGRGRANYGYTF
V gene: TRBV10-3
D gene: -
clone size: few
J gene: TRBJ1-2